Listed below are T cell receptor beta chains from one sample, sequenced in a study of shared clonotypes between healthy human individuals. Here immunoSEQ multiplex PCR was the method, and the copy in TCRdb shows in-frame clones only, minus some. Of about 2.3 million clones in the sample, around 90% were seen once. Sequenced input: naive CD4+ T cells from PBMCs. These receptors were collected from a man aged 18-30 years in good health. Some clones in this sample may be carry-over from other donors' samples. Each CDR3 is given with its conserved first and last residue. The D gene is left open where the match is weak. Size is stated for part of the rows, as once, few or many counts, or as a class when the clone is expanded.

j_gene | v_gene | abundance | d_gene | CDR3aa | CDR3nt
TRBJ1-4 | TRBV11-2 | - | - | CASSLNEKLFF | TGTGCCAGCAGCTTGAATGAAAAACTGTTTTTT
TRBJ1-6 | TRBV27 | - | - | CASSLGQGNSPLHF | TGTGCCAGCAGTTTAGGGCAGGGTAATTCACCCCTCCACTTT
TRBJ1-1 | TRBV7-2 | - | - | CASSFGRHTEAFF | TGTGCCAGCAGCTTCGGTAGGCACACTGAAGCTTTCTTT
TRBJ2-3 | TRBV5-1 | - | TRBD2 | CASSLNSGSEDTQYF | TGCGCCAGCAGCTTGAATAGCGGGAGTGAAGATACGCAGTATTTT
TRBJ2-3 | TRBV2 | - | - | CASSELAATQYF | TGTGCCAGCAGTGAATTAGCAGCTACGCAGTATTTT
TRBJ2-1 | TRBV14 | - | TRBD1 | CASSQLDRGRNEQFF | TGTGCCAGCAGCCAACTCGACAGGGGGCGGAATGAGCAGTTCTTC
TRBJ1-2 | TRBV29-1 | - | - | CSVGGTNGYTF | TGCAGCGTTGGGGGGACCAATGGCTACACCTTC
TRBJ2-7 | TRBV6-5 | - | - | CASSYLGGFSDEQYF | TGTGCCAGCAGTTATTTGGGGGGTTTTTCCGACGAGCAGTACTTC
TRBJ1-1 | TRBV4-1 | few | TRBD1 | CASSPGTGRNTEAFF | TGCGCCAGCAGCCCCGGGACAGGGCGGAACACTGAAGCTTTCTTT
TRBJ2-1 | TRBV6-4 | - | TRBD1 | CASNRDRGFYNEQFF | TGTGCCAGCAACCGGGACAGGGGGTTCTACAATGAGCAGTTCTTC
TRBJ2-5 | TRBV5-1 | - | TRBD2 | CASSLGIAGGSETQYF | TGCGCCAGCAGCTTGGGGATAGCGGGAGGGTCAGAGACCCAGTACTTC
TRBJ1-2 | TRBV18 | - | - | CASSPRRDYGYTF | TGTGCCAGCTCACCACGGAGGGACTATGGCTACACCTTC
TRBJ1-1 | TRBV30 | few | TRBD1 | CAWRDRGNTEAFF | TGTGCCTGGAGGGACAGGGGAAACACTGAAGCTTTCTTT
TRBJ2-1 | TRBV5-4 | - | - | CASSFINEQFF | TGTGCCAGCAGCTTTATCAATGAGCAGTTCTTC
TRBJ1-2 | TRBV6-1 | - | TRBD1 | CASKGTGAPYGYTF | TGTGCCAGCAAAGGGACAGGGGCCCCGTATGGCTACACCTTC
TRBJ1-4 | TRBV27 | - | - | CASRRGSQEKLFF | TGTGCCAGCAGACGGGGGAGTCAAGAAAAACTGTTTTTT
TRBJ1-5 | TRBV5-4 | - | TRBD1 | CASSRDRDQPQHF | TGTGCCAGCAGCCGTGACAGGGATCAGCCCCAGCATTTT